This T cell receptor beta chain appears in the sequencing data of a study of identical twins. The study, taken as a whole, reports: Models underestimated how often monozygotic twins shared out-of-frame TCR alpha.

Looked up from germline, CDR1 is DFQATT and CDR2 is SNEGSKA (reference sequence). Germline trimming cut 1 base from V and 0 bases from J; bases unmatched to any gene: 6. There are 15 residues in the CDR3. TCRdb called the 5' RACE reads again in MiXCR, with one record for every CDR3 protein. The sample yields 250,000 or so distinct CDR3 sequences, about 9% seen once. This clonotype has at least ten counts. Its antigen is unidentified. In addition, the sample was reused for a study of yellow fever vaccine responses in identical twins.

The sequencing input was CD8+ T cells sorted from blood. This clonotype was obtained from a woman younger than 35 in good health. The chain combines TRBV20-1 with TRBJ2-7; 7 bases map to TRBD1. The CDR3 reads CSARGSGQVSYEQYF. The CDR3 bases are TGCAGTGCTAGAGGCAGCGGACAGGTCTCCTACGAGCAGTACTTC.